Given below is one T cell receptor beta chain in context. Sequencing relied on immunoSEQ assay v3.0, run at survey level. Repertoires were generated with immunoSEQ multiplex PCR, while TCRdb's copy carries only in-frame clones and drops some. The profile shows around 19,000 clones, 85% to 95% of them singletons. The sample originates from a study of long-term antiretroviral therapy in people with HIV. The sequence derives from a woman aged 45-65 years with HIV. The source was unsorted PBMCs, collected 4.4 years after starting antiretroviral therapy.

The CDR3: CASSITGGRNTIYF. The CDR3 coding sequence is TGTGCCAGCAGTATTACAGGGGGGAGAAACACCATATATTTT. This chain connects TRBV7-9 to TRBJ1-3; 8 bases are shared with TRBD1. This CDR3 comprises 14 residues. Trimming took 6 bases from V and 5 from J; bases not matched to a gene: 6. The germline gives CDR1 SEHNR, CDR2 FQNEAQ (reference sequence).